This TCR beta chain was found in a study of vaccination and CD4 T cells after COVID-19. Looking at the study overall: Overlapping spike peptides served as the stimulus for the cells. These peptides came from SARS-CoV-2 and from the common cold coronaviruses HCoV-NL63, HCoV-OC43 and HCoV-229E.

In the case of this clonotype: Its antigen remains unknown.

Treatment indicated: approximately nine-day PBMC culture with coronavirus spike peptide pools or control peptides (ViraFEST assay). The authors cultured around 1.9 million PBMCs per well with 8 to 10 IU/ml IL-2 and approximately 10 ug/ml peptide pools. Cultured CD4+ T-cell DNA underwent Oncomine TCR Beta short-read sequencing. Genomic DNA was drawn out of CD4+ T cells grown in culture. TCRdb reanalysed the PCR reads using MiXCR and keeps one entry per CDR3 protein. Of about 17,000 distinct CDR3 sequences in the sample, approximately 55% were seen once. Trimming took 7 bases from V and 7 from J; bases not matched to a gene: 9. The CDR3 totals 15 residues. Germline-derived CDR1 and CDR2 are LNHDA and SQIVND (reference sequence).

Sequencing was performed on CD4+ T cells from blood, cultured in vitro. This sequence was found in a human donor who had recovered from COVID-19. This chain connects TRBV19 to TRBJ1-6; 8 bases line up with TRBD1. CDR3 in amino acids: CASTLTGATNSPLHF. In DNA form, the CDR3 reads TGTGCCAGTACCTTGACAGGGGCCACGAATTCACCCCTCCACTTT.